These 18 T cell receptor beta chains were sequenced from one sample in a study of blood T cell repertoires in COVID-19. Method: immunoSEQ multiplex PCR; TCRdb's copy keeps in-frame clones and lacks some. The data hold over 200,000 clones, with approximately 90% observed a single time. The sample was PBMCs or T cells enriched from blood (not recorded which). Source of these receptors: a young man who had recovered from COVID-19.

The chain recombines TRBV4-2 with TRBJ2-3; TRBD2 aligns across 8 bases. Germline V CDR1 and CDR2: LGHNA, YNFKEQ. The CDR3 runs 15 residues. J lost 6 bases, V lost 0 bases, and 5 bases had no gene match. CDR3 in DNA: TGTGCCAGCAGCCAAGAACCTAGCGGGTATGATACGCAGTATTTT. Translated, it gives CASSQEPSGYDTQYF.

The V and J genes are TRBV18 and TRBJ2-5, with TRBD2 identical over 11 bases. From germline, CDR1 is KGHSH and CDR2 LQKENI. V trimming: 2 bases; J trimming: 5 bases; junction bases outside the gene matches: 10. The CDR3 consists of 17 residues. As DNA, the CDR3 is TGTGCCAGCTCACCAGGCGGTCTAGCGGGGGGTCTGGAGACCCAGTACTTC. It translates to CASSPGGLAGGLETQYF.

The chain carries TRBV3-1 (or the pseudogene TRBV3-2) and TRBJ2-3, with a tentative D call TRBD2 (6 bases). CDR1 is LGHDT and CDR2 is YNNKEL in the germline V gene (reference sequence). CDR3 size: 14 residues. The germline V and J ends were trimmed by 1 base and 4 bases, with 9 bases remaining between them. CDR3 protein: CASSQVGSADTQYF. The CDR3 bases are TGTGCCAGCAGCCAAGTCGGGAGTGCAGATACGCAGTATTTT.

Only a few counts were recorded for this clone. The rearrangement uses TRBV2 and TRBJ1-2; the D is unclear. The length of the CDR3 is 13 residues. Germline CDR1 is SNHLY and CDR2 is FYNNEI. V gave up 6 bases and J gave up 5 bases, with 13 bases separating them. The CDR3 coding sequence is TGTGCCAGCAGCGAGACTCCTCCGTATGGCTACACCTTC. Protein sequence: CASSETPPYGYTF.

The CDR3 DNA follows: TGTGCCAGCAGCTTGGCAGGGTCATATAGCAATCAGCCCCAGCATTTT. It yields the protein CASSLAGSYSNQPQHF. The V call is TRBV7-2, the J call TRBJ1-5; TRBD1 might be the D (5 bases). Germline loops: CDR1 SGHTA, CDR2 FQGNSA. The germline V and J ends were trimmed by 3 bases and 0 bases, with 12 bases remaining between them. The CDR3 has 16 amino acids.

The V gene is TRBV5-5, the J gene TRBJ1-2, with D possibly TRBD1 on 6 matching bases. This CDR3 spans 17 amino acids. The germline V and J ends were trimmed by 0 bases and 1 base, with 16 bases remaining between them. Germline V CDR1 and CDR2: SGHKS, YYEKEE (reference sequence). In DNA, the CDR3 is TGTGCCAGCAGCTTGGTGGCAGGGGCCTTGGGTAACTATGGCTACACCTTC. It specifies CASSLVAGALGNYGYTF.

This chain joins TRBV5-6 and TRBJ1-2, with 7 bases fitting TRBD1. The trim removed 3 bases at V and 4 bases at J, leaving 6 bases unmatched. The CDR3 has 14 residues. Germline V gene data show CDR1 as SGHDT and CDR2 as YYEEEE. CDR3 in amino acids: CASSSLDRVYGYTF. The CDR3, as DNA: TGTGCCAGCAGCTCCTTAGACAGGGTCTATGGCTACACCTTC.

The gene calls are TRBV6-5 and TRBJ2-2; the D is unclear. Germline assignment: CDR1 MNHEY and CDR2 SVGAGI. The V end was cut by 7 bases, the J end by 5 bases, with 14 bases between. CDR3 length: 14 residues. The CDR3 reads CASKLSLDTGELFF. The CDR3 DNA reads TGTGCCAGCAAACTGAGTCTTGATACCGGGGAGCTGTTTTTT.

A single count supports this clone. The J gene is TRBJ2-3, the V gene TRBV3-1 (or the pseudogene TRBV3-2); the match to TRBD1 covers 7 bases. The length of the CDR3 is 16 residues. The V and J ends lost 2 bases and 5 bases, in that order; junction bases with no gene match: 10. Germline V CDR1 and CDR2: LGHDT, YNNKEL (reference sequence). The CDR3 DNA follows: TGTGCCAGCAGCCAACTCACAGGGGAGTGGGGAGATACGCAGTATTTT. Translated, it gives CASSQLTGEWGDTQYF.

J is TRBJ2-7 and V is TRBV5-1; 7 bases match TRBD2. Germline values: CDR1 SGHRS, CDR2 YFSETQ. Losses at the gene ends were 4 bases for V and 0 bases for J; bases not matched to a gene: 4. This CDR3 spans 14 amino acids. The CDR3 loop reads CASSPGGSSYEQYF. The DNA for the CDR3 is TGCGCCAGCAGCCCCGGGGGGAGCTCCTACGAGCAGTACTTC.

The rearrangement joins TRBV7-6 to TRBJ2-2; D is unresolved. Between the trimmed V and J ends, which lost 2 bases and 2 bases, there was a span of 12 bases. The germline V gene encodes CDR1 SGHVS and CDR2 FNYEAQ. The CDR3 consists of 16 residues. The CDR3 loop is CASSLSTPYNTGELFF. CDR3 nucleotide sequence: TGTGCCAGCAGCTTATCAACCCCCTATAACACCGGGGAGCTGTTTTTT.

V usage is TRBV6-5 and J usage is TRBJ1-4; D is ambiguous. The CDR3 sequence is 15 residues long. Between the trimmed V and J ends, which lost 6 bases and 0 bases, there was a span of 11 bases. Per germline, CDR1 MNHEY and CDR2 SVGAGI. CDR3 in amino acids: CASRTTEATNEKLFF. DNA for the CDR3: TGTGCCAGCAGGACCACAGAAGCAACTAATGAAAAACTGTTTTTT.

The J gene is TRBJ2-3, the V gene TRBV6-5, with D maybe TRBD2 (6 bases). CDR3 length: 15 residues. CDR1 and CDR2 from the germline V gene are MNHEY and SVGAGI. The V end was cut by 6 bases, the J end by 4 bases, with 17 bases between. The DNA of the CDR3 is TGTGCCAGCAGCTCCGGGACTGCGAACCCAGATACGCAGTATTTT. It encodes CASSSGTANPDTQYF.

For the CDR3, the DNA is TGCGCCAGCAGCCGGGCGGGCTACGAGCAGTACTTC. It encodes CASSRAGYEQYF. J is TRBJ2-7 and V is TRBV10-2; D might be TRBD2 (5 bases). Deletions cut 6 bases from V and 3 bases from J, with 9 bases between. This CDR3 has 12 amino acids. From germline, CDR1 is WSHSY and CDR2 SAAADI.

This chain joins TRBV4-1 and TRBJ2-7; possibly TRBD1 for D (6 bases). Germline V gene sequence: CDR1 MGHRA, CDR2 YSYEKL. The CDR3 is 16 amino acids. V lost 0 bases and J lost 2, with 14 bases in between. Here the CDR3 reads CASSQDPQGRTYEQYF. The CDR3, as DNA: TGCGCCAGCAGCCAAGATCCCCAGGGGAGAACCTACGAGCAGTACTTC.

The CDR3: CASSSTGITEAFF. CDR3 coding DNA: TGTGCCAGCAGCTCTACAGGGATCACTGAAGCTTTCTTT. This chain links TRBV6-5 with TRBJ1-1, with D possibly matching TRBD1 (6 bases). Trimming cost V 6 bases and J 4 bases, with 12 bases left between them. The germline V gene encodes CDR1 MNHEY and CDR2 SVGAGI. The CDR3 is made up of 13 amino acids.

The chain recombines TRBV9 with TRBJ1-1; TRBD1 might be the D (5 bases). The germline gives CDR1 SGDLS, CDR2 YYNGEE. The CDR3 is 15 amino acids. V gave up 1 base and J gave up 4 bases, with 14 bases separating them. The CDR3 DNA sequence: TGTGCCAGCAGCGTATCAAACAGGCTGGGCACTGAAGCTTTCTTT. Translated, it gives CASSVSNRLGTEAFF. The full variable domain, completed using reference TRBV9 and TRBJ1-1, is DSGVTQTPKHLITATGQRVTLRCSPRSGDLSVYWYQQSLDQGLQFLIQYYNGEERAKGNILERFSAQQFPDLHSELNLSSLELGDSALYFCASSVSNRLGTEAFFGQGTRLTVV.

This chain links TRBV7-8 with TRBJ2-5, with D possibly TRBD1 on 6 matching bases. CDR1 and CDR2 from the germline V gene are SGHVS and FQNEAQ. V was cut by 4 bases and J by 5 bases, with 14 bases left in between. The CDR3 sequence is 14 residues long. Written as DNA, the CDR3 is TGTGCCAGCAGCTCAACAGGGTTAGGGGAGACCCAGTACTTC. Its protein is CASSSTGLGETQYF.